This T cell receptor beta chain comes out of a study of cytomegalovirus exposure and HLA in healthy donors. General study findings and limits: The classifier, whose performance was assessed in both the original and validation cohorts, reportedly diagnosed cytomegalovirus status with high specificity and sensitivity. Within the approximately 130 validation repertoires, first-cohort TCR clusters tended to co-occur, according to a later analysis. It was 150 or so TCR beta chains that were listed as cytomegalovirus-associated.

Clones were sequenced by immunoSEQ multiplex PCR, and TCRdb holds only the in-frame ones, with some missing. The table has about 120,000 clones, 90% to 96% seen once; the top ten hold 1.7%. Of note for this clone: The antigen remains undetermined.

Trimming removed 5 bases at V and 1 base at J, with 15 bases between. The germline CDR1 and CDR2 sequences are LGHNA and YNFKEQ. The CDR3 loop spans 15 amino acids. The donors formed part of the roughly 110-subject validation cohort, distinct from the roughly 600-subject first cohort. The sample comprised PBMCs. This chain uses TRBV4-2 with TRBJ2-7; possible D gene TRBD2, 6 bases. The clonotype was recovered from a young man in good health and CMV-seronegative. The CDR3 is CASSSGGDRSYEQYF. CDR3 DNA: TGTGCCAGCAGCTCCGGGGGTGATAGGTCCTACGAGCAGTACTTC.